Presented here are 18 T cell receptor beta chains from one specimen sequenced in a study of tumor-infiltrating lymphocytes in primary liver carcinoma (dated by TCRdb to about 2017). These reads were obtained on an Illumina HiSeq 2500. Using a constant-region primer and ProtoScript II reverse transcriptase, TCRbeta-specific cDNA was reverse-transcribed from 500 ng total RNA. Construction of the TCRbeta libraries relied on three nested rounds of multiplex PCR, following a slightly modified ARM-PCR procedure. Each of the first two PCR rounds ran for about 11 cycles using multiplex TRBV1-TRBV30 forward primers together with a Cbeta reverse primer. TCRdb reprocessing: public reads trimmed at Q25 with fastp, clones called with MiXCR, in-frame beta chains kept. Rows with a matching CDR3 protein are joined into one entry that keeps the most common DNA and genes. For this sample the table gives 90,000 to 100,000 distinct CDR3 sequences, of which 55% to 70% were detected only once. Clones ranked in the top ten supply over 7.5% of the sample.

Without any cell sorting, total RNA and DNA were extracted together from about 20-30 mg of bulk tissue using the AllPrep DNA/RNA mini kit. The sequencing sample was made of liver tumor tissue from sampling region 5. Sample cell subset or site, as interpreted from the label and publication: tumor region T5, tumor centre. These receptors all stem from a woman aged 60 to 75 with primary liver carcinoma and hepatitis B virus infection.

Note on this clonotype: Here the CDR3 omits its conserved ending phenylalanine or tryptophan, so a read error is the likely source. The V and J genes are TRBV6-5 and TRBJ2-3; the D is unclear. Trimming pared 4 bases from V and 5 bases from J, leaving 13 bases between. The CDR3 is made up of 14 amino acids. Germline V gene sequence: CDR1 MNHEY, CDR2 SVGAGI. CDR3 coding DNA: TGTGCCAGCAGTTTATGGGTTACTCAAGATACGCAGTATTCT. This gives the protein CASSLWVTQDTQYS.

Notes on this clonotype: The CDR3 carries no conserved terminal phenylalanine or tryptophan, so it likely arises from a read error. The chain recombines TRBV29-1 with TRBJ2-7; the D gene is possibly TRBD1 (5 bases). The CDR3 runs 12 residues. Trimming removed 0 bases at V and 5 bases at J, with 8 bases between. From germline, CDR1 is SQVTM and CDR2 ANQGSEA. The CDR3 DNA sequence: TGCAGCGTTGAAGATACAGGCCACGAGCAGTACATC. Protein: CSVEDTGHEQYI.

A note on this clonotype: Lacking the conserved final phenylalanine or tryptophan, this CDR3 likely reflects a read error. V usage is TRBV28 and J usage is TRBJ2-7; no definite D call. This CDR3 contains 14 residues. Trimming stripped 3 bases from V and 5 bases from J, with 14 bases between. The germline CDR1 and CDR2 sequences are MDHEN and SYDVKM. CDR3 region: CASSLDPSLNEQYY. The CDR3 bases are TGTGCCAGCAGTTTGGATCCTAGTCTTAACGAGCAGTACTAC.

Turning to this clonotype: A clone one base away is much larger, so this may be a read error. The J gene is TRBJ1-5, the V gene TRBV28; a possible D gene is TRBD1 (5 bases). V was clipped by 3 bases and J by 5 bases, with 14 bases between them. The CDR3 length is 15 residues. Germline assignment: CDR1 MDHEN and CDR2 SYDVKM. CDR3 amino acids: CASSFTGPYYQPQHF. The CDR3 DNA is TGTGCCAGCAGTTTTACGGGGCCGTACTATCAGCCCCAGCATTTT.

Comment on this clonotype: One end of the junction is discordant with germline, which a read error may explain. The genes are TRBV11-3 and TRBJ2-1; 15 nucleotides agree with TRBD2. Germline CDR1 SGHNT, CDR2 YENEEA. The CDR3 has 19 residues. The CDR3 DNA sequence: TGTGCCTGTAGCGCCGGACAGGGGGGACTAGCGGGAGGATTCATTGAGCAGCTCTTC. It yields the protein CACSAGQGGLAGGFIEQLF.

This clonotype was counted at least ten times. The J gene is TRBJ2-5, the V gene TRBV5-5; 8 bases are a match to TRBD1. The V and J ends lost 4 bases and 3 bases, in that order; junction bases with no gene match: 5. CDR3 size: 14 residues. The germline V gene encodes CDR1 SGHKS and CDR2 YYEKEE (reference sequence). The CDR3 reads CASSEKTGEETQYF. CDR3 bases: TGTGCCAGCAGCGAAAAGACAGGGGAAGAGACCCAGTACTTC.

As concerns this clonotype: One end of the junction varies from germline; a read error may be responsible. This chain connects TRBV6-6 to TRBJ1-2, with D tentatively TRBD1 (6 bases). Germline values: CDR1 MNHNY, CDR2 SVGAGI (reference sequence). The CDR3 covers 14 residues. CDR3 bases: TGTACCAGCAGTTTGGGACACGAAAACTATGGCTTCACCTTC. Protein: CTSSLGHENYGFTF.

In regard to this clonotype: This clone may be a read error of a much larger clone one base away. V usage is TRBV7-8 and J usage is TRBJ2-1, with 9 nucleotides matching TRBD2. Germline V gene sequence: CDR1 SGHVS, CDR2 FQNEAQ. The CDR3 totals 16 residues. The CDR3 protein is CGSSPPSGEHYNEQFF. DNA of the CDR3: TGTGGCAGCAGCCCTCCTAGCGGGGAGCACTACAATGAGCAGTTCTTC.

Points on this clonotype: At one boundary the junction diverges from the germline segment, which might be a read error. CDR3 sequence reads: CASSLTGVYNEQLF. In DNA form, the CDR3 reads TGTGCCAGTAGCTTAACAGGGGTCTACAATGAGCAGTTATTC. V usage is TRBV11-3 and J usage is TRBJ2-1; 7 bases are a match to TRBD1. CDR3 length: 14 amino acids. CDR1 is SGHNT, CDR2 YENEEA, per germline.

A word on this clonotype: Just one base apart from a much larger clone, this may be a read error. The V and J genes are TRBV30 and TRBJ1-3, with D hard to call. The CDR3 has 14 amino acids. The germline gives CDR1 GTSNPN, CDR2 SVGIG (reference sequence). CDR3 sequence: CARSAEGNGNTIYF. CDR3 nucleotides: TGTGCCCGGAGTGCCGAGGGTAACGGAAACACCATATATTTT.

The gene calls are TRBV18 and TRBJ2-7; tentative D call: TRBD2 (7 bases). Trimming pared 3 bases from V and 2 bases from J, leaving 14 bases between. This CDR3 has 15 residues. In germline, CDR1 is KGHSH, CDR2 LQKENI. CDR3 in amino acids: CASSPGAGEPYEQYF. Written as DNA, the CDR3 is TGTGCCAGCTCACCGGGGGCGGGAGAGCCCTACGAGCAGTACTTC.

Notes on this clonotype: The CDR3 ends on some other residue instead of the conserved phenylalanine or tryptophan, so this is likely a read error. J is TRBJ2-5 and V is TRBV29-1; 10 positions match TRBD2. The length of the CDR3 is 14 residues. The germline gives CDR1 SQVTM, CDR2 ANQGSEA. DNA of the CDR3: TGCAGCGTTGACCTGCTAGCGGGAGCGGAGATCCAGTACTCC. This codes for CSVDLLAGAEIQYS.

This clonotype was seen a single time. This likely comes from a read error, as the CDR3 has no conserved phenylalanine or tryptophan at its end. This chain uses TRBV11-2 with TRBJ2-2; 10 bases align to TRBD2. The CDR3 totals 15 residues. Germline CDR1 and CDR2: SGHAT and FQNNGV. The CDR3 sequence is CVSSRRTSGTGGLFC. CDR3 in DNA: TGTGTCAGCAGCCGCAGGACTAGCGGAACCGGGGGGCTGTTTTGT.

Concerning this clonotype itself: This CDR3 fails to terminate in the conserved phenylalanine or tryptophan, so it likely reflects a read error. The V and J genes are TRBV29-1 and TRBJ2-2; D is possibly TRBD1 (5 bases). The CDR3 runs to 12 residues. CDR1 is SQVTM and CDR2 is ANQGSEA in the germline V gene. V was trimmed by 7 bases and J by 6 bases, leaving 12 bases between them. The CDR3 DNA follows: TGCAGCGCTAGGATAGGGGCCGGGGAGCTGTTTAAT. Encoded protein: CSARIGAGELFN.

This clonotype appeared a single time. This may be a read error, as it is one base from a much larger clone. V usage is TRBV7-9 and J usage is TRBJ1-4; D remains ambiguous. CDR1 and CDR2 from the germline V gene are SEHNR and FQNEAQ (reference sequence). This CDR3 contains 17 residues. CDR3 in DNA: TGTGCCAGCATCTTAGACTTGGGCACTTCAACTAATGAAAAACTGTTTTTT. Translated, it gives CASILDLGTSTNEKLFF.

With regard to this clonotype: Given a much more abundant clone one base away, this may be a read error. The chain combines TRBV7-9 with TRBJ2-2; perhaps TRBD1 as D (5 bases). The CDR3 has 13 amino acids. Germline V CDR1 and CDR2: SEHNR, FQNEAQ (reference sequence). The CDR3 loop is CASSFSDTEELFF. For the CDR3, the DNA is TGTGCCAGCAGCTTTTCGGACACCGAGGAGCTGTTTTTT.

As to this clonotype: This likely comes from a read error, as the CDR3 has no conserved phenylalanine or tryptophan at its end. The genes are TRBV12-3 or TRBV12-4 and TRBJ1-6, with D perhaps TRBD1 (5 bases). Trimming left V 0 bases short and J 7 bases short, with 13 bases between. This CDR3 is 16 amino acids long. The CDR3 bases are TGTGCCAGCAGTTTAGCCGCCAGGGCGGTCAATTCACCCCTCCACGTT. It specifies CASSLAARAVNSPLHV.

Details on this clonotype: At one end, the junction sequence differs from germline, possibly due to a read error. This chain's CDR3 is CASSYHGWGETQYF. CDR3 DNA: TGTGCCAGCAGTTACCATGGTTGGGGAGAGACCCAATACTTC. The chain has TRBV12-3 or TRBV12-4 and TRBJ2-5, with D tentatively TRBD2 (5 bases). The CDR3 has 14 amino acids.